The sequence of this TCR beta chain was determined in a study of cytomegalovirus exposure and HLA in healthy donors. V gave up 3 bases and J gave up 5 bases, with 10 bases separating them. Germline CDR1 SQVTM, CDR2 ANQGSEA. The CDR3 totals 12 residues. This clone has just one count. Its antigen remains unidentified. General study results and limits: TCR beta V- and J-gene trimming was later associated with a missense DCLRE1C variant. Data from an earlier analysis indicated that most TCR beta V segments were productive either about 87% or about 30% of the time.

The PCR ran on 60 Vbeta and 13 Jbeta primers. Original methodology: Later, an analysis found 75 million to 100 million unique TCR beta chains, and 9.5 million to 12 million of these were shared. Repertoires were generated with immunoSEQ multiplex PCR, while TCRdb's copy carries only in-frame clones and drops some. That table furnishes V, J and clone size, whereas the DNA furnished D and trimming. The table has roughly 150,000 clones, just under 80% seen once. The receptor's source is a woman aged 40-49 years in good health and CMV-seropositive. The J gene is TRBJ1-2, the V gene TRBV29-1; weak D call: TRBD1 (5 bases). The specimen sequenced was PBMCs. In DNA form, the CDR3 reads TGCAGCGTTGAGGGAGGGGAGTATGGCTACACCTTC. Amino acid sequence: CSVEGGEYGYTF.